These 2 T cell receptor beta chains came from one sample sequenced in a study of T cell repertoires in cytomegalovirus infection. TCRdb independently ran MiXCR on the reads; one entry per CDR3 protein. The table lists fewer than 300,000 distinct CDR3 sequences, about 25% of them singletons. Sequenced input: PBMCs. Receptors originate from a human donor in good health (CMV status not recorded). Some clones in this sample may be carry-over from other donors' samples.

This clonotype was counted many times. The rearrangement joins TRBV7-2 to TRBJ2-7; 8 positions agree with TRBD1. Trimming removed 4 bases from V and 3 bases from J; junction bases left unmatched: 23. Germline V gene lookup returns CDR1 SGHTA and CDR2 FQGNSA. CDR3 size: 20 residues. CDR3 nucleotide sequence: TGTGCCAGCAGCTCGACTGTTTGGGGCGCAGGGGGCAAGAACCTCTACGAGCAGTACTTC. Protein sequence: CASSSTVWGAGGKNLYEQYF.

In this sample, this clonotype turned up many times. This chain links TRBV3-1 with TRBJ1-5; D possibly corresponds to TRBD1 (5 bases). V was clipped by 4 bases and J by 5 bases, with 9 bases between them. CDR3 length: 13 amino acids. The germline V gene encodes CDR1 LGHDT and CDR2 YNNKEL (reference sequence). In DNA, the CDR3 is TGTGCCAGCAGCCCAGTGGGGGATCAGCCCCAGCATTTT. Amino acids: CASSPVGDQPQHF.